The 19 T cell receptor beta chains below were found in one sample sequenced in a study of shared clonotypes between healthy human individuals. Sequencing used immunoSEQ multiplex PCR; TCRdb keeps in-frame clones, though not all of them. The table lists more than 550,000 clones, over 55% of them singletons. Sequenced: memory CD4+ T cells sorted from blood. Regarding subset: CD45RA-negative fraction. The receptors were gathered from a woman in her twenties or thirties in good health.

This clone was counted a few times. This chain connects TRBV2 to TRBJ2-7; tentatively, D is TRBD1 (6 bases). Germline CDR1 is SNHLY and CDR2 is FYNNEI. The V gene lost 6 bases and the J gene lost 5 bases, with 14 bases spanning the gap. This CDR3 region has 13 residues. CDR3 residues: CASRQTGRDEQYF. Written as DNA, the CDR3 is TGTGCCAGCAGACAGACAGGAAGGGACGAGCAGTACTTC.

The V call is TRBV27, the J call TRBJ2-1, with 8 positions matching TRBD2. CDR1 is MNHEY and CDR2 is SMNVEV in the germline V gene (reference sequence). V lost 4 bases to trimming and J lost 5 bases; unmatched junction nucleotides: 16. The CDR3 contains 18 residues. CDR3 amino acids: CASSSIGRSGSRDNEQFF. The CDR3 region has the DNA TGTGCCAGCAGTTCCATCGGGCGGAGCGGGAGTAGGGACAATGAGCAGTTCTTC.

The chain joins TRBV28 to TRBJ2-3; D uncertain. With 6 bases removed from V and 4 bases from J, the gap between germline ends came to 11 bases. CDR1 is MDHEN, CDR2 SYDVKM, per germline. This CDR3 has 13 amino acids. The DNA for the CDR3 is TGTGCCAGCAGCCCGGTTTCCGCAGATACGCAGTATTTT. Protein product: CASSPVSADTQYF.

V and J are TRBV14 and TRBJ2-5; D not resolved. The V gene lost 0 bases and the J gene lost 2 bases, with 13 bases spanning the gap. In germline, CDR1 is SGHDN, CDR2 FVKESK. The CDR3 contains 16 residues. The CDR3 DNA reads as TGTGCCAGCAGCCAAGATCTAGTTAAATCGCAAGAGACCCAGTACTTC. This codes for CASSQDLVKSQETQYF. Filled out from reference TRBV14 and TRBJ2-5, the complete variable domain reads EAGVTQFPSHSVIEKGQTVTLRCDPISGHDNLYWYRRVMGKEIKFLLHFVKESKQDESGMPNNRFLAERTGGTYSTLKVQPAELEDSGVYFCASSQDLVKSQETQYFGPGTRLLVL.

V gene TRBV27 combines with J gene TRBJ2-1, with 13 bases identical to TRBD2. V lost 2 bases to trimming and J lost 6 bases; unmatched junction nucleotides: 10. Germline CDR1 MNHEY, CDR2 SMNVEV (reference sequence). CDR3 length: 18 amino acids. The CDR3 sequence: CASSLTTRTSGRGNEQFF. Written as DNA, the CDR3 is TGTGCCAGCAGTTTAACGACTAGGACTAGCGGGAGAGGCAATGAGCAGTTCTTC.

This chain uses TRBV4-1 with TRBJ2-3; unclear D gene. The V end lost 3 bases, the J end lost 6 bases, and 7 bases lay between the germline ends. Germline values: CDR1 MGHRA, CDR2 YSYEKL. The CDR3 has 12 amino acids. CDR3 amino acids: CASSHVGDTQYF. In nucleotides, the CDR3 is TGCGCCAGCAGCCACGTTGGGGATACGCAGTATTTT.

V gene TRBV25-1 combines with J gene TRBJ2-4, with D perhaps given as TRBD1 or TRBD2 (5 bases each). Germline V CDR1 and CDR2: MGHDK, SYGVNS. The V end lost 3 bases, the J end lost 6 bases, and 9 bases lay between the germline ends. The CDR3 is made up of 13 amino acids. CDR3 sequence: CASSDTGGNIQYF. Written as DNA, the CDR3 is TGTGCCAGCAGTGACACAGGAGGAAACATTCAGTACTTC.

CDR3 coding DNA: TGTGCCAGCTCACCACCGGGCCCTGAAGCTTTCTTT. Its translation: CASSPPGPEAFF. The chain employs TRBV18 and TRBJ1-1; D gene ambiguous. V was pared by 0 bases and J by 6 bases, with 5 bases between. In germline, CDR1 is KGHSH, CDR2 LQKENI. The CDR3 length is 12 residues.

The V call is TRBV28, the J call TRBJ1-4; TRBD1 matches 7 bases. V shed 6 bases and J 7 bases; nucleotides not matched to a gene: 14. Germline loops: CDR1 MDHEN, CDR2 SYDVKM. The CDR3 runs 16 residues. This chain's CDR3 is CASSKRVGTAGEKLFF. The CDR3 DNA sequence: TGTGCCAGCAGCAAACGTGTAGGGACAGCGGGTGAAAAACTGTTTTTT.

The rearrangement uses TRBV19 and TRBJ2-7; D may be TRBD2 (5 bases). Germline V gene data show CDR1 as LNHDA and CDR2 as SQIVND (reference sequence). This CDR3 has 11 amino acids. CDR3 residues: CHQVGSVEQYF. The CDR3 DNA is TGTCACCAGGTGGGGAGCGTCGAGCAGTACTTC.

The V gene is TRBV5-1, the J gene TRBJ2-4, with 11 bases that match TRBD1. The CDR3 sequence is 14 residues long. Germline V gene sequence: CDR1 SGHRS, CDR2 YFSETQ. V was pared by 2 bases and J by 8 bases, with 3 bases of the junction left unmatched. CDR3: CASSLGTGGDIQYF. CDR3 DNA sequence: TGCGCCAGCAGCTTAGGGACAGGGGGAGACATTCAGTACTTC. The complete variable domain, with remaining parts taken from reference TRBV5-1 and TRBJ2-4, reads KAGVTQTPRYLIKTRGQQVTLSCSPISGHRSVSWYQQTPGQGLQFLFEYFSETQRNKGNFPGRFSGRQFSNSRSEMNVSTLELGDSALYLCASSLGTGGDIQYFGAGTRLSVL.

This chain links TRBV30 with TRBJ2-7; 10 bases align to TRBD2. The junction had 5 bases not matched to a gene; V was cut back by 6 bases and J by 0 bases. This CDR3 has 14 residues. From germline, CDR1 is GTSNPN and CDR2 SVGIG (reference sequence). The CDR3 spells CACRTSGFSYEQYF. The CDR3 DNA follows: TGTGCCTGCCGGACTAGCGGTTTCTCCTACGAGCAGTACTTC.

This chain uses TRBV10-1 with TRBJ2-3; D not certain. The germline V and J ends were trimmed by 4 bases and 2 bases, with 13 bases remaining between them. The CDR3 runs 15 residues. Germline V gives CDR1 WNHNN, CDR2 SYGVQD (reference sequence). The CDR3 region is CASSVSSDHTDTQYF. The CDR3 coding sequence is TGCGCCAGCAGTGTGTCCAGCGACCACACAGATACGCAGTATTTT.

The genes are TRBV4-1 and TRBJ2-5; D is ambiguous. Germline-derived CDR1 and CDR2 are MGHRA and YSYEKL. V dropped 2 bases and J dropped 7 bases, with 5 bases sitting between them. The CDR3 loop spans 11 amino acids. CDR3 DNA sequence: TGCGCCAGCAGCCAAATGGGGACCCAGTACTTC. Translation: CASSQMGTQYF.

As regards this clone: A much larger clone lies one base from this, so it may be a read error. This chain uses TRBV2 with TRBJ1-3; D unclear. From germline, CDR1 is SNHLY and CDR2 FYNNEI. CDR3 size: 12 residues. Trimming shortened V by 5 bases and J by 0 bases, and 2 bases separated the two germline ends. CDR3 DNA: TGTGCCAGCAGTTTCTCTGGAAACACCATATATTTT. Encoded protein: CASSFSGNTIYF.

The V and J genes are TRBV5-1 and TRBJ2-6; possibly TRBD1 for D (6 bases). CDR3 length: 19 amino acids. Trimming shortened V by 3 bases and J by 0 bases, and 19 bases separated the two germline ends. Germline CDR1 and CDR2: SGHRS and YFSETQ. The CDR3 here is CASSSKVTGAYSGANVLTF. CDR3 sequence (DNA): TGCGCCAGCAGCTCTAAAGTGACAGGCGCGTACTCTGGGGCCAACGTCCTGACTTTC.

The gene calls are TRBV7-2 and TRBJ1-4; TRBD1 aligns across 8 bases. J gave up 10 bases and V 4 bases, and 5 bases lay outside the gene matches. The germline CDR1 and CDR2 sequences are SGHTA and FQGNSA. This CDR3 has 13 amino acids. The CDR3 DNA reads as TGTGCCAGCAGCTCCCGGGACAGGCGAAAACTGTTTTTT. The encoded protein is CASSSRDRRKLFF.

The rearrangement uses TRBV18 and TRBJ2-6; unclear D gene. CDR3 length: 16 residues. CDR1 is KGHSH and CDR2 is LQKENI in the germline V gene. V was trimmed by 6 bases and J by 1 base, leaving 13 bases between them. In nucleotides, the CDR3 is TGTGCCAGCTCGCTGGACCGCAGGTCTGGGGCCAACGTCCTGACTTTC. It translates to CASSLDRRSGANVLTF.

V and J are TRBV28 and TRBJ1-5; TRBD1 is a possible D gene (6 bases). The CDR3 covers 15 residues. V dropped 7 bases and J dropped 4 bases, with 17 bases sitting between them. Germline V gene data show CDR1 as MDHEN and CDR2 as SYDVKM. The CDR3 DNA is TGTGCCAGCACAGACCGTGGGAGGGGGAATCAGCCCCAGCATTTT. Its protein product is CASTDRGRGNQPQHF.